These 29 T cell receptor beta chains were sequenced from one sample in a study of post-analysis software for immune sequencing data. Unique molecular identifiers were carried by the TCR beta cDNA libraries. TCRdb called the PCR reads again in MiXCR, with one record for every CDR3 protein. This table holds about 540,000 distinct CDR3 sequences, around 31% found once. Study-wide points: Patients used about 5 TRBV segments, including TRBV5-6, TRBV5-1 and TRBV20-1, more often than controls.

No antigens are known for them. Sequencing was carried out using blood. Source of these receptors: a girl aged 2 to 17 with multiple sclerosis.

V is TRBV4-2 and J is TRBJ2-2; D is uncertain. The length of the CDR3 is 13 residues. CDR1 is LGHNA, CDR2 YNFKEQ, per germline. V lost 0 bases and J lost 6, with 5 bases in between. DNA of the CDR3: TGTGCCAGCAGCCAAGATCTGGCCGGGGAGCTGTTTTTT. Translating it yields CASSQDLAGELFF.

A few counts support this clonotype. The genes are TRBV27 and TRBJ2-5; D remains unclear. This CDR3 region has 14 residues. V shed 6 bases and J shed 4 bases, with 15 bases lying between them. CDR1 and CDR2 (germline): MNHEY, SMNVEV (reference sequence). CDR3 DNA: TGTGCCAGCAGCAGTGTTGGGTCCAGAGAGACCCAGTACTTC. Its protein is CASSSVGSRETQYF.

The chain combines TRBV27 with TRBJ2-5; 9 nucleotides line up with TRBD1. Germline-derived CDR1 and CDR2 are MNHEY and SMNVEV (reference sequence). With 3 bases clipped from V and 2 bases from J, the junction kept 4 bases outside the gene matches. The CDR3 length is 15 residues. The CDR3, as DNA: TGTGCCAGCAGTTTGGGGACAGGGATACAAGAGACCCAGTACTTC. This gives the protein CASSLGTGIQETQYF.

This clonotype was detected only a few times. The chain uses TRBV7-2 and TRBJ1-1; possible D gene TRBD1, 5 bases. The CDR3 loop spans 14 amino acids. The germline V gene encodes CDR1 SGHTA and CDR2 FQGNSA. V lost 3 bases, J lost 1 base, and 9 bases lay in between. The CDR3 is CASSLGHSNTEAFF. For the CDR3, the DNA is TGTGCCAGCAGCTTGGGGCACTCGAACACTGAAGCTTTCTTT.

Only a few counts were recorded for this clonotype. The rearrangement joins TRBV20-1 to TRBJ1-2; TRBD1 agrees at 8 bases. V trimming: 4 bases; J trimming: 2 bases; junction bases outside the gene matches: 3. Germline assignment: CDR1 DFQATT and CDR2 SNEGSKA (reference sequence). This CDR3 has 13 residues. The DNA for the CDR3 is TGCAGTGCTACGGACAGGGCGAACTATGGCTACACCTTC. Its protein product is CSATDRANYGYTF.

This clonotype was counted a single time. The chain couples TRBV11-2 to TRBJ1-2; D remains unclear. CDR1 is SGHAT, CDR2 FQNNGV, per germline. V shed 1 base and J shed 2 bases, with 5 bases lying between them. The CDR3 runs to 13 residues. CDR3 bases: TGTGCCAGCAGCTTAGCCCCGAACTATGGCTACACCTTC. The encoded protein is CASSLAPNYGYTF. The whole variable domain, remainder taken from reference TRBV11-2 and TRBJ1-2, is EAGVAQSPRYKIIEKRQSVAFWCNPISGHATLYWYQQILGQGPKLLIQFQNNGVVDDSQLPKDRFSAERLKGVDSTLKIQPAKLEDSAVYLCASSLAPNYGYTFGSGTRLTVV.

This clonotype was recorded a few times. The chain combines TRBV20-1 with TRBJ2-5; TRBD1 aligns across 7 bases. V was pared by 2 bases and J by 2 bases, with 5 bases of the junction left unmatched. Per germline, CDR1 DFQATT and CDR2 SNEGSKA (reference sequence). This CDR3 is 14 amino acids long. CDR3 nucleotide sequence: TGCAGTGCTAGACCCTGGACAGGTCAAGAGACCCAGTACTTC. It yields the protein CSARPWTGQETQYF.

This clonotype has more than one count but fewer than ten. CDR3 nucleotide sequence: TGTGCCAGCAACGCTTTGGGGAGACAAAACTCCTACGAGCAGTACTTC. Its translation: CASNALGRQNSYEQYF. J is TRBJ2-7 and V is TRBV7-9; TRBD2 might be the D (5 bases). The CDR3 is made up of 16 amino acids. Germline CDR1 SEHNR, CDR2 FQNEAQ (reference sequence). The ends were cut back, 7 bases at V and 0 bases at J, with 19 bases in the middle.

V and J are TRBV7-2 and TRBJ2-5, with 13 bases that match TRBD2. This CDR3 contains 17 residues. Germline lookup yields CDR1 SGHTA and CDR2 FQGNSA. Germline trimming cut 5 bases from V and 4 bases from J; bases unmatched to any gene: 10. The CDR3 region is CASSLVGLAGVGETQYF. CDR3 in DNA: TGTGCCAGCAGCCTAGTCGGACTAGCGGGGGTTGGAGAGACCCAGTACTTC. Together with reference TRBV7-2 and TRBJ2-5, the CDR3 gives the full variable domain: GAGVSQSPSNKVTEKGKDVELRCDPISGHTALYWYRQSLGQGLEFLIYFQGNSAPDKSGLPSDRFSAERTGGSVSTLTIQRTQQEDSAVYLCASSLVGLAGVGETQYFGPGTRLLVL.

The chain has TRBV7-9 and TRBJ2-1; D call uncertain. This CDR3 spans 13 amino acids. Trimming pared 1 base from V and 7 bases from J, leaving 8 bases between. Germline CDR1 reads SEHNR; CDR2 reads FQNEAQ (reference sequence). The CDR3 DNA reads as TGTGCCAGCAGCTTAGTAGGCCGGAATGAGCAGTTCTTC. Amino acid sequence: CASSLVGRNEQFF. Filled out from reference TRBV7-9 and TRBJ2-1, the complete variable domain reads DTGVSQNPRHKITKRGQNVTFRCDPISEHNRLYWYRQTLGQGPEFLTYFQNEAQLEKSRLLSDRFSAERPKGSFSTLEIQRTEQGDSAMYLCASSLVGRNEQFFGPGTRLTVL.

Here the CDR3 reads CASRDLEYNEQFF. The CDR3, as DNA: TGTGCCAGCCGGGACTTGGAATACAATGAGCAGTTCTTC. This chain connects TRBV6-9 to TRBJ2-1, with D possibly TRBD2 on 6 matching bases. The CDR3 extends over 13 amino acids. Trimming took 8 bases from V and 4 from J, leaving 12 bases between them. CDR1 is MNHGY and CDR2 is SVAAGI in the germline V gene.

This clonotype was seen more than once but under ten times. The V gene is TRBV6-5, the J gene TRBJ2-7; 11 positions agree with TRBD1. V lost 2 bases and J lost 6; bases outside the gene matches: 3. The CDR3 is 14 amino acids. Germline V CDR1 and CDR2: MNHEY, SVGAGI. The CDR3, as DNA: TGTGCCAGCAGTTACGGACAGGGGGCTGCCGAGCAGTACTTC. Protein product: CASSYGQGAAEQYF.

The V and J genes are TRBV12-3 or TRBV12-4 and TRBJ1-6, with D possibly being TRBD1 (5 bases). The V and J ends lost 11 bases and 10 bases respectively, with 18 bases between them. There are 13 residues in the CDR3. The CDR3 reads CAGTGQGGSPLHF. The DNA of the CDR3 is TGTGCCGGTACCGGGCAGGGAGGGTCACCCCTCCACTTT.

The chain joins TRBV6-1 to TRBJ2-1; possible D gene TRBD1, 5 bases. V lost 6 bases to trimming and J lost 4 bases, with 16 bases between them. The CDR3 has 15 residues. Germline V gene sequence: CDR1 MNHNS, CDR2 SASEGT. The CDR3 DNA sequence: TGTGCCAGCAGGGCGACAGACCCCCTGTACAATGAGCAGTTCTTC. This sequence encodes CASRATDPLYNEQFF.

This clonotype has only a few counts. The chain couples TRBV2 to TRBJ2-3; D is uncertain. The germline gives CDR1 SNHLY, CDR2 FYNNEI. V dropped 6 bases and J dropped 4 bases, with 14 bases sitting between them. The CDR3 covers 14 residues. CDR3 in DNA: TGTGCCAGCAGCCTTAGCCGTAGTGCAGATACGCAGTATTTT. Protein: CASSLSRSADTQYF.

This clonotype was seen a handful of times. This chain joins TRBV4-1 and TRBJ2-1; maybe TRBD2 (5 bases). The V and J ends lost 8 bases and 1 base respectively, with 9 bases between them. The V gene's germline CDR1 is MGHRA and CDR2 YSYEKL. The CDR3 length is 13 residues. The CDR3 is CASAGMSYNEQFF. In DNA form, the CDR3 reads TGCGCCAGCGCGGGTATGTCCTACAATGAGCAGTTCTTC.

The V and J genes are TRBV6-5 and TRBJ2-1; 15 nucleotides match TRBD2. This CDR3 region has 16 residues. V lost 2 bases and J lost 7; bases outside the gene matches: 3. Germline V lookup: CDR1 MNHEY, CDR2 SVGAGI. The CDR3 reads CASSYTGLAGGNEQFF. CDR3 bases: TGTGCCAGCAGTTACACAGGACTAGCGGGGGGGAATGAGCAGTTCTTC.

V and J are TRBV7-6 and TRBJ2-5; TRBD1 matches at 7 bases. The J call could be wrong; TRBJ2-7 is a better fit for the DNA end. Germline lookup yields CDR1 SGHVS and CDR2 FNYEAQ. The CDR3 has 12 residues. The CDR3 spells CASSPRDSEQYF. Written as DNA, the CDR3 is TGTGCCAGCAGCCCCCGGGACAGCGAGCAGTACTTC.

The V and J genes are TRBV7-2 and TRBJ2-7, with D possibly matching TRBD1 (6 bases). Per germline, CDR1 SGHTA and CDR2 FQGNSA. The CDR3 sequence is 14 residues long. Trimming removed 1 base at V and 7 bases at J, with 14 bases between. In nucleotides, the CDR3 is TGTGCCAGCAGCTTAGGGGCCTCTCAGGGGGAGCAGTACTTC. Amino acids: CASSLGASQGEQYF.

The rearrangement uses TRBV29-1 and TRBJ2-5; either TRBD1 or TRBD2 may supply D (5 bases each). Germline lookup yields CDR1 SQVTM and CDR2 ANQGSEA. The CDR3 is made up of 15 amino acids. With 3 bases removed from V and 2 bases from J, the gap between germline ends came to 16 bases. DNA for the CDR3: TGCAGCGTTGACTTACCCGTGGGACGGCAAGAGACCCAGTACTTC. As protein: CSVDLPVGRQETQYF.

The V gene is TRBV5-1, the J gene TRBJ1-2; 8 bases line up with TRBD1. Germline-derived CDR1 and CDR2 are SGHRS and YFSETQ. The CDR3 covers 13 residues. V dropped 4 bases and J dropped 6; count of bases not matched to a gene: 5. CDR3: CASSAQGADGYTF. The CDR3 bases are TGCGCCAGCAGCGCGCAGGGGGCAGATGGCTACACCTTC.

The chain carries TRBV6-5 and TRBJ2-3, with D tentatively TRBD1 (5 bases). The CDR3 totals 16 residues. CDR1 MNHEY and CDR2 SVGAGI come from the germline V gene. The V and J ends lost 2 bases and 8 bases respectively, with 20 bases between them. The CDR3 DNA sequence: TGTGCCAGCAGTTACCCTGGGGCAGGTCTTATTCGTACGCAGTATTTT. Translated: CASSYPGAGLIRTQYF.

The rearrangement joins TRBV18 to TRBJ1-4; D is possibly TRBD1 (6 bases). The CDR3 is 18 amino acids. V was clipped by 6 bases and J by 0 bases, with 20 bases between them. The germline V gene encodes CDR1 KGHSH and CDR2 LQKENI. The CDR3, as DNA: TGTGCCAGCTCCCTCCTAGGGCACAGGGCCGCAACTAATGAAAAACTGTTTTTT. Encoded protein: CASSLLGHRAATNEKLFF.

This clonotype came up a few times. The J gene is TRBJ1-6, the V gene TRBV28, with D hard to call. V was cut by 6 bases and J by 0 bases, with 18 bases left in between. CDR1 is MDHEN, CDR2 SYDVKM, per germline. CDR3 length: 18 amino acids. This CDR3 reads CASSPTISLSSYNSPLHF. The DNA of the CDR3 is TGTGCCAGCAGCCCCACCATCAGCCTTAGCTCCTATAATTCACCCCTCCACTTT. The variable domain in full, with the rest retrieved from reference TRBV28 and TRBJ1-6, is DVKVTQSSRYLVKRTGEKVFLECVQDMDHENMFWYRQDPGLGLRLIYFSYDVKMKEKGDIPEGYSVSREKKERFSLILESASTNQTSMYLCASSPTISLSSYNSPLHFGNGTRLTVT.

The V call is TRBV12-3 or TRBV12-4, the J call TRBJ1-6; perhaps TRBD1 as D (5 bases). This CDR3 comprises 15 residues. Between the trimmed V and J ends, which lost 6 bases and 10 bases, there was a span of 19 bases. Written as DNA, the CDR3 is TGTGCCAGCAGCGTAGCAGAGGGGATGGGGTCACCCCTCCACTTT. Translated, it gives CASSVAEGMGSPLHF.

The J gene is TRBJ2-3, the V gene TRBV7-2; no firm D call. Deletions cut 8 bases from V and 3 bases from J, with 15 bases between. The CDR3 loop spans 14 amino acids. Germline CDR1 and CDR2: SGHTA and FQGNSA. CDR3 amino acids: CASCPTVLTDTQYF. CDR3 bases: TGTGCCAGCTGCCCCACCGTCCTGACAGATACGCAGTATTTT.

This clonotype has just a few counts. This chain links TRBV20-1 with TRBJ2-3, with 8 positions matching TRBD1. The ends lost 3 bases at V and 7 bases at J; junction bases unmatched: 9. Germline V gene lookup returns CDR1 DFQATT and CDR2 SNEGSKA (reference sequence). The CDR3 is 14 amino acids. CDR3: CSARGDRRTYTQYF. The CDR3 region has the DNA TGCAGTGCTAGGGGGGACAGGCGGACCTATACGCAGTATTTT.

This clonotype was found a few times. The rearrangement uses TRBV29-1 and TRBJ2-5, with D perhaps given as TRBD1 or TRBD2 (5 bases each). The CDR3 totals 16 residues. Germline-derived CDR1 and CDR2 are SQVTM and ANQGSEA. The germline V and J ends were trimmed by 4 bases and 7 bases, with 25 bases remaining between them. CDR3 in amino acids: CSVVGVLRDPLGTQYF. The CDR3 coding sequence is TGCAGCGTTGTAGGCGTCCTCCGGGACCCGTTGGGGACCCAGTACTTC.

This clonotype has only a few counts. The genes are TRBV7-9 and TRBJ1-2; a weak D match, TRBD1 (6 bases). V was trimmed by 10 bases and J by 0 bases, leaving 12 bases between them. Germline loops: CDR1 SEHNR, CDR2 FQNEAQ (reference sequence). The CDR3 loop spans 13 amino acids. CDR3 protein: CATRDIPNYGYTF. In DNA, the CDR3 is TGTGCCACTCGGGACATCCCTAACTATGGCTACACCTTC.